This is a list of T cell receptor beta chains from one sample in a study of metastatic and nonmetastatic thyroid tumors. TCRdb re-called clones from the PCR reads using MiXCR. Among 3,000 to 4,000 clones listed, 20% to 25% were seen once. Sequencing used tumor tissue. The receptor set was obtained from a male donor with papillary thyroid cancer or a benign thyroid nodule (not recorded which). Some clones in this sample may be carry-over from other donors' samples. Both conserved end residues are part of each CDR3.

v_gene: TRBV12-3/TRBV12-4; CDR3aa: CASALGQGLTYEQYF
v_gene: TRBV30; CDR3aa: CAWSGTGGIDEQYF
v_gene: TRBV6-1; CDR3aa: CASRADRGAQPQHF
v_gene: TRBV13; CDR3aa: CASSLGQGASSGTQYF
v_gene: TRBV6-4; CDR3aa: CASSEDRGYGYTF
v_gene: TRBV6-1; CDR3aa: CASMTSVFTDTQYF
v_gene: TRBV2; CDR3aa: CASRLDGYIYNSPLHF
v_gene: TRBV7-3; CDR3aa: CASSFGAGVQETQYF
v_gene: TRBV24-1; CDR3aa: CATSDPGTGGELFF
v_gene: TRBV5-1; CDR3aa: CASSFSILNTDTQYF
v_gene: TRBV30; CDR3aa: CAWRAGPQLRYGYTF
v_gene: TRBV30; CDR3aa: CAWSRGGINQPQHF
v_gene: TRBV20-1; CDR3aa: CSASPGGRDQPQHF
v_gene: TRBV5-1; CDR3aa: CASRPGLYGYTF
v_gene: TRBV6-1; CDR3aa: CASTPGQGYTGELFF
v_gene: TRBV28; CDR3aa: CASKYRTGARDTF
v_gene: TRBV28; CDR3aa: CASSYGTGATYEQYF
v_gene: TRBV6-1; CDR3aa: CASIPLSCSHSNEQFF
v_gene: TRBV6-4; CDR3aa: CASSPRGTGGYTF
v_gene: TRBV27; CDR3aa: CASRRTGNYEQYF
v_gene: TRBV30; CDR3aa: CAWSVLGSGANVLIF
v_gene: TRBV28; CDR3aa: CASSFSPGVRYTEAFF
v_gene: TRBV20-1; CDR3aa: CSARSTGSNTEAFF
v_gene: TRBV5-6; CDR3aa: CASSFQQVNTGELFF
v_gene: TRBV11-2; CDR3aa: CASSWSVFSYEQYF
v_gene: TRBV28; CDR3aa: CASSFAPKTGGEQFF
v_gene: TRBV7-8; CDR3aa: CASSWGSWYEQYF
v_gene: TRBV5-1; CDR3aa: CASRPGTSGSLSYEQYF
v_gene: TRBV25-1; CDR3aa: CATSLGTNYGYTF
v_gene: TRBV12-3/TRBV12-4; CDR3aa: CASSFHPYRTSGGMNTGELFF
v_gene: TRBV19; CDR3aa: CASRSGLDSEWNTIYF
v_gene: TRBV4-1; CDR3aa: CASSQPTGTESYEQYF
v_gene: TRBV6-4; CDR3aa: CASSQRSGTGWANTEAFF
v_gene: TRBV28; CDR3aa: CASSQDRGETNSPLHF
v_gene: TRBV28; CDR3aa: CASSHIDGTGSGYTF
v_gene: TRBV10-1; CDR3aa: CASSERGSSYNSPLHF
v_gene: TRBV24-1; CDR3aa: CATSSGTGDSEQYF
v_gene: TRBV20-1; CDR3aa: CSARAGGNTGELFF
v_gene: TRBV30; CDR3aa: CAWRDRGSGRNEQFF
v_gene: TRBV6-2/TRBV6-3; CDR3aa: CASSYSVMHVTSSGEQYF
v_gene: TRBV19; CDR3aa: CASSMTGTSTDTQYF
v_gene: TRBV5-1; CDR3aa: CASSLDSHSYEQYF